A single sample is the source of the 13 T cell receptor beta chains below, sequenced in a study of beta chain features in type 1 diabetes. The entirety of the isolated RNA underwent reverse transcription, so expressed TCRB transcripts were sequenced. This table comes from immunoSEQ multiplex PCR, and its TCRdb copy is limited to in-frame clones, with some not included. Here the sample spans almost 350,000 clones, roughly 8% being singletons. Specimen: central memory CD4+ T cells from blood. The receptors derive from a woman aged 18-29 years in good health.

This clone has only a few counts. V usage is TRBV7-8 and J usage is TRBJ1-1, with D perhaps matching TRBD1 (5 bases). Trimming left V 1 base short and J 1 base short, with 10 bases between. The CDR3 length is 15 residues. CDR1 and CDR2 (germline): SGHVS, FQNEAQ. CDR3 sequence reads: CASSLGRGKNTEAFF. As DNA, the CDR3 is TGTGCCAGCAGCTTAGGAAGGGGTAAGAACACTGAAGCTTTCTTT.

A few counts support this clone. The chain has TRBV7-3 and TRBJ2-5, with a weak D call TRBD1 (6 bases). Trimming shortened V by 8 bases and J by 5 bases, and 15 bases separated the two germline ends. Germline CDR1 is SGHTA and CDR2 is FQGTGA. The CDR3 extends over 13 amino acids. CDR3 nucleotides: TGTGCCAGCGGTGGACAGCCCGGGGAGACCCAGTACTTC. It encodes CASGGQPGETQYF.

This clone was detected a few times. The junction departs from the called germline gene at one end, perhaps through a read error. J is TRBJ2-6 and V is TRBV6-6; 7 positions match TRBD1. The germline V gene has CDR1 MNHNY and CDR2 SVGAGI (reference sequence). The CDR3 has 16 amino acids. CDR3 protein: CAISPDRARGANVLTF. The CDR3 DNA reads TGTGCCATCAGTCCTGACAGGGCGAGAGGGGCCAACGTCCTGACTTTC.

This clone was observed a few times. V and J are TRBV27 and TRBJ2-7; possible D gene TRBD2, 6 bases. This CDR3 has 15 residues. Germline values: CDR1 MNHEY, CDR2 SMNVEV (reference sequence). V was pared by 2 bases and J by 3 bases, with 14 bases between. The CDR3 nucleotides are TGTGCCAGCAGTTTAGTTACTATGCGGGGCTACGAGCAGTACTTC. Its protein product is CASSLVTMRGYEQYF.

The chain joins TRBV27 to TRBJ2-1, with 8 bases aligning to TRBD2. Germline values: CDR1 MNHEY, CDR2 SMNVEV (reference sequence). This CDR3 spans 15 amino acids. Germline trimming cut 5 bases from V and 0 bases from J; bases unmatched to any gene: 3. The CDR3: CASSTGLASYNEQFF. The CDR3 DNA is TGTGCCAGCAGTACCGGACTAGCCTCCTACAATGAGCAGTTCTTC.

The chain couples TRBV15 to TRBJ1-4; D unclear. V was shortened by 3 bases and J by 0 bases, with 2 bases between the two germline ends. This CDR3 spans 13 amino acids. Germline CDR1 LNHNV, CDR2 YYDKDF (reference sequence). The CDR3 DNA sequence: TGTGCCACCAGCAGGGCAACTAATGAAAAACTGTTTTTT. This gives the protein CATSRATNEKLFF.

The chain is built from TRBV5-6 and TRBJ2-1; 9 bases fit TRBD1. CDR3 size: 15 residues. The V gene's germline CDR1 is SGHDT and CDR2 YYEEEE. J lost 5 bases, V lost 4 bases, and 7 bases had no gene match. The CDR3 here is CASSPDRGTHNEQFF. Here the CDR3 DNA reads TGTGCCAGCAGCCCGGACAGGGGCACTCACAATGAGCAGTTCTTC. The variable domain in full, with the rest retrieved from reference TRBV5-6 and TRBJ2-1, is DAGVTQSPTHLIKTRGQQVTLRCSPKSGHDTVSWYQQALGQGPQFIFQYYEEEERQRGNFPDRFSGHQFPNYSSELNVNALLLGDSALYLCASSPDRGTHNEQFFGPGTRLTVL.

The J gene is TRBJ1-5, the V gene TRBV19, with D unclear. The CDR3 is 13 residues long. Germline CDR1 reads LNHDA; CDR2 reads SQIVND (reference sequence). Deletions cut 6 bases from V and 2 bases from J, with 8 bases between. This chain's CDR3 is CASSQRRNQPQHF. CDR3 nucleotides: TGTGCCAGTAGCCAGAGGCGCAATCAGCCCCAGCATTTT.

The rearrangement joins TRBV10-3 to TRBJ2-1; TRBD2 aligns across 11 bases. This CDR3 contains 16 residues. Germline lookup yields CDR1 ENHRY and CDR2 SYGVKD. V lost 0 bases to trimming and J lost 6 bases; unmatched junction nucleotides: 4. CDR3 coding DNA: TGTGCCATCAGTGAGTCCACTAGCGGGAGCCCCAATGAGCAGTTCTTC. This encodes CAISESTSGSPNEQFF.

The chain carries TRBV7-2 and TRBJ1-2; 7 nucleotides align to TRBD1. The V and J ends lost 5 bases and 8 bases, in that order; junction bases with no gene match: 11. Germline-derived CDR1 and CDR2 are SGHTA and FQGNSA. This CDR3 spans 14 amino acids. The CDR3 sequence is CASSRRDSLRGYTF. The CDR3, as DNA: TGTGCCAGCAGCAGAAGGGACAGTTTGCGGGGCTACACCTTC.

The chain is built from TRBV6-5 and TRBJ1-5; TRBD1 is a possible D gene (5 bases). CDR1 and CDR2 (germline): MNHEY, SVGAGI. V was trimmed by 5 bases and J by 1 base, leaving 12 bases between them. The length of the CDR3 is 15 residues. The CDR3 bases are TGTGCCAGCAGTGGAACGTGGGGGAGCAATCAGCCCCAGCATTTT. It encodes CASSGTWGSNQPQHF.

Only a few counts were recorded for this clone. V gene TRBV7-2 combines with J gene TRBJ1-1, with no clear D. This CDR3 has 12 residues. In germline, CDR1 is SGHTA, CDR2 FQGNSA. Trimming shortened V by 4 bases and J by 8 bases, and 11 bases separated the two germline ends. CDR3 nucleotides: TGTGCCAGCAGCTCCGAGTTCGGCGAAGCTTTCTTT. Residues: CASSSEFGEAFF.

This clone has ten or more counts. This chain connects TRBV28 to TRBJ1-5; no reliable D call. Deletions cut 6 bases from V and 0 bases from J, with 15 bases between. This CDR3 contains 16 residues. Germline V gene lookup returns CDR1 MDHEN and CDR2 SYDVKM. The CDR3 is CASRQIGRASNQPQHF. CDR3 coding DNA: TGTGCCAGCAGACAAATTGGACGGGCTAGCAATCAGCCCCAGCATTTT.